Reported below is one T cell receptor (beta chain). The sample is drawn from a study of cytomegalovirus exposure and HLA in healthy donors. CDR3 length: 15 residues. Between the trimmed V and J ends, which lost 2 bases and 9 bases, there was a span of 20 bases. Germline CDR1 SGHVS, CDR2 FNYEAQ. The PCR contained 60 Vbeta and 13 Jbeta primers. The assay was immunoSEQ multiplex PCR, and TCRdb's table has in-frame clones only and misses some. Here the sample spans around 130,000 clones, around 9% being singletons. The clonotype comes from a man between 40 and 49 years old in good health and CMV-seronegative. The chain links TRBV7-6 to TRBJ2-7, with TRBD2 as a possible D gene (6 bases). Sequenced: PBMCs. The CDR3 region has the DNA TGTGCCAGCAGCTTAAAACTAGCTCAACTTCTAGGGCAGTACTTC. Translated, it gives CASSLKLAQLLGQYF.